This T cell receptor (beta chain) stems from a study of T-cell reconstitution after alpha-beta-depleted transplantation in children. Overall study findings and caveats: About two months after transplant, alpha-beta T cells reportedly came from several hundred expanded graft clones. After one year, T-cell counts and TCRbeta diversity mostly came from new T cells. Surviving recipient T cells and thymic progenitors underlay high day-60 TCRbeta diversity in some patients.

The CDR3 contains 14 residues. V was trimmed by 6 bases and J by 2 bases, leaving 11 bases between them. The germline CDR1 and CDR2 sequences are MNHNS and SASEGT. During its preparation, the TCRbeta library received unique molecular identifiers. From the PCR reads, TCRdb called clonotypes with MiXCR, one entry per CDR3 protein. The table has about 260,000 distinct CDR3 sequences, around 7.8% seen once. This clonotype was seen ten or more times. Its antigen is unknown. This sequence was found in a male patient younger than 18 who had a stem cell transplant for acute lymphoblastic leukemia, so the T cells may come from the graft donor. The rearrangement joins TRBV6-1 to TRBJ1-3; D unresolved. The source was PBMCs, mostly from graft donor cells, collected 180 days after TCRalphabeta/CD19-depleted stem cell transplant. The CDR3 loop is CASSLHRAGNTIYF. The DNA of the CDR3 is TGTGCCAGCAGCCTCCACCGGGCTGGAAACACCATATATTTT.